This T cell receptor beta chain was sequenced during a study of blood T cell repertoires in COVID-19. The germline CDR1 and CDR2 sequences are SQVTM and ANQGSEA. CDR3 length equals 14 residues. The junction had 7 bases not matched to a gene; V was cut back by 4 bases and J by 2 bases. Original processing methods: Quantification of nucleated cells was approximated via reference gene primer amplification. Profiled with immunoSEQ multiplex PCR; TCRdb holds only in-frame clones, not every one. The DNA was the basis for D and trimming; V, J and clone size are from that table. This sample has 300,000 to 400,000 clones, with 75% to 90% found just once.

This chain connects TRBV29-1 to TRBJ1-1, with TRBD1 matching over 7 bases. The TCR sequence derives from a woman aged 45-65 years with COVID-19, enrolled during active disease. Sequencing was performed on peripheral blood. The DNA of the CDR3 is TGCAGCGTTGCCCCGGGACAGTTTAACACTGAAGCTTTCTTT. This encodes CSVAPGQFNTEAFF.